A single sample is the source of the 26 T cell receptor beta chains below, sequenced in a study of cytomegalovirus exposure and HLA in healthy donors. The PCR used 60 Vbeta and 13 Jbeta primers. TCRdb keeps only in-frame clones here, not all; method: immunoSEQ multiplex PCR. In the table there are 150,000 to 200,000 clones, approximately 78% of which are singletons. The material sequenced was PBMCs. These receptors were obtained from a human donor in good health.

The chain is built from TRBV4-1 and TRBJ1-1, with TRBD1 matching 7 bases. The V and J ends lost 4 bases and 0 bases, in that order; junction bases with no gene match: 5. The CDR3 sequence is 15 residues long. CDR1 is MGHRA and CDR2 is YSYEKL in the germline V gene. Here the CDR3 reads CASSRVGQVNTEAFF. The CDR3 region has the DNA TGCGCCAGCAGCCGGGTAGGACAGGTGAACACTGAAGCTTTCTTT.

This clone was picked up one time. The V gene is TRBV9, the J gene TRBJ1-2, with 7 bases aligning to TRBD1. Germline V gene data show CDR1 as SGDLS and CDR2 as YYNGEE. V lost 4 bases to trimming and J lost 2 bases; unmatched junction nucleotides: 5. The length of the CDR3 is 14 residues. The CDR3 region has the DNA TGTGCCAGCAGCCCGAGGGACAGAAACTATGGCTACACCTTC. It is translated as CASSPRDRNYGYTF.

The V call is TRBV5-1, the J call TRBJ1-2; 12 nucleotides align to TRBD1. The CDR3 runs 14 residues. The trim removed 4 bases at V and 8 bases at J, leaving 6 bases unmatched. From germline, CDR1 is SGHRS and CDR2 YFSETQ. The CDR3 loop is CASSPGTGGEGYTF. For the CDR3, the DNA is TGCGCCAGCAGCCCGGGGACAGGGGGCGAGGGCTACACCTTC.

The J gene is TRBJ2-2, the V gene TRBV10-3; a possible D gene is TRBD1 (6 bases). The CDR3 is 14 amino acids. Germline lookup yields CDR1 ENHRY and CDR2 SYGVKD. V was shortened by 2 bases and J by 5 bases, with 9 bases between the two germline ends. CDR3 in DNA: TGTGCCATCAGTGAGGGGACACCTACCGGGGAGCTGTTTTTT. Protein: CAISEGTPTGELFF.

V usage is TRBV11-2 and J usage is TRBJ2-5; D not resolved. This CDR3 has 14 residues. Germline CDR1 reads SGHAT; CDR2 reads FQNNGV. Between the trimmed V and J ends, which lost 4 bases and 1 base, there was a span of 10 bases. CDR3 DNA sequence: TGTGCCAGCAGCTCACAGACACTCCAAGAGACCCAGTACTTC. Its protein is CASSSQTLQETQYF.

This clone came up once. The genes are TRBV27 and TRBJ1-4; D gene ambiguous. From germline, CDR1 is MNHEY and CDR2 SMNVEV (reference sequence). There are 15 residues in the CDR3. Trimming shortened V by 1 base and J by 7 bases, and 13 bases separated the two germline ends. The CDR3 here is CASSLLGRRTEKLFF. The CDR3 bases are TGTGCCAGCAGTTTATTGGGTAGGAGGACTGAAAAACTGTTTTTT.

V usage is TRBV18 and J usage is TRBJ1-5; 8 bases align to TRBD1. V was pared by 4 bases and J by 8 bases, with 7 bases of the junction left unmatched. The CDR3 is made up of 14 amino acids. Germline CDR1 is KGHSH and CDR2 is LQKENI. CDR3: CASSLGQGWKPQHF. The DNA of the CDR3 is TGTGCCAGCTCACTAGGACAGGGTTGGAAGCCCCAGCATTTT. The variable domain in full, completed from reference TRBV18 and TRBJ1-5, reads NAGVMQNPRHLVRRRGQEARLRCSPMKGHSHVYWYRQLPEEGLKFMVYLQKENIIDESGMPKERFSAEFPKEGPSILRIQQVVRGDSAAYFCASSLGQGWKPQHFGDGTRLSIL.

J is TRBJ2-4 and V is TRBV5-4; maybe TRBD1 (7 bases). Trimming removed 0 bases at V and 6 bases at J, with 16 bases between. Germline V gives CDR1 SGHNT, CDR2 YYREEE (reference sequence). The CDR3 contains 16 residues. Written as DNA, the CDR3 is TGTGCCAGCAGCTTGGGGAACAGGGGAGGAGGAAACATTCAGTACTTC. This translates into CASSLGNRGGGNIQYF.

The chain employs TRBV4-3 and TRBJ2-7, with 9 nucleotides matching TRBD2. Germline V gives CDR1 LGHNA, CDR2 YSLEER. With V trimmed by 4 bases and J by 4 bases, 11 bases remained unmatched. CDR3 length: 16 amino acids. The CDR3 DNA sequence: TGCGCCAGCAGCCCACTGGGGCGGGGGGGCGGTTACGAGCAGTACTTC. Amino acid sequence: CASSPLGRGGGYEQYF.

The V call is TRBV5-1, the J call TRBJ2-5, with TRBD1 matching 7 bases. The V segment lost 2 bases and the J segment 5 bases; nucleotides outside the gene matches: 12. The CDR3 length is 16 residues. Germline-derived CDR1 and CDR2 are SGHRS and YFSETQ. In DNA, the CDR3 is TGCGCCAGCAGCTTCGTCTACCGGGACAGCACCGAGACCCAGTACTTC. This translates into CASSFVYRDSTETQYF.

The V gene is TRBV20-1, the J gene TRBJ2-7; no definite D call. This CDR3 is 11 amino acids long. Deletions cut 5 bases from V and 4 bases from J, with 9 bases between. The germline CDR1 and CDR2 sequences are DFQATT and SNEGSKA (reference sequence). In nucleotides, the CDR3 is TGCAGTGCTCTAACGAGTTACGAGCAGTACTTC. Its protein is CSALTSYEQYF.

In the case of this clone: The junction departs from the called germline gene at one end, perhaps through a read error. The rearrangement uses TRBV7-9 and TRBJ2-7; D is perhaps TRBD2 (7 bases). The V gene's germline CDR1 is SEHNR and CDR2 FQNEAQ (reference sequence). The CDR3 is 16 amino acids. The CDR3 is CSSSPSGGLYSYEQYF. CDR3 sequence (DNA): TGTTCCAGCAGCCCCTCCGGGGGGCTTTACTCCTACGAGCAGTACTTC. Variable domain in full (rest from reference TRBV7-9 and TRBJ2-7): DTGVSQNPRHKITKRGQNVTFRCDPISEHNRLYWYRQTLGQGPEFLTYFQNEAQLEKSRLLSDRFSAERPKGSFSTLEIQRTEQGDSAMYLCSSSPSGGLYSYEQYFGPGTRLTVT.

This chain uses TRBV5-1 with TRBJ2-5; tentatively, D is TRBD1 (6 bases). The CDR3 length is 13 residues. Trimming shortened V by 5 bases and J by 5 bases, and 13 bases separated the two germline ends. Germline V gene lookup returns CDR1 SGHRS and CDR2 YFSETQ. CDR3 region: CASREQGGETQYF. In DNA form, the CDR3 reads TGCGCCAGCAGGGAACAGGGTGGGGAGACCCAGTACTTC.

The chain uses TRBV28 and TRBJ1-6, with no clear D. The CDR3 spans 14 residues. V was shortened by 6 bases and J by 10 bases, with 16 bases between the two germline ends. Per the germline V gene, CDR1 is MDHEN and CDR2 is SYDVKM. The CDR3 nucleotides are TGTGCCAGCAGCTCAGAGGGCGGAAACTCACCCCTCCACTTT. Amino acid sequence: CASSSEGGNSPLHF.

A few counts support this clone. The CDR3: CASSLAPGQPDEQFF. DNA of the CDR3: TGTGCCAGCAGCTTGGCCCCGGGACAGCCGGATGAGCAGTTCTTC. The gene calls are TRBV5-6 and TRBJ2-1; 7 nucleotides agree with TRBD1. The CDR3 spans 15 residues. V dropped 0 bases and J dropped 8; count of bases not matched to a gene: 8. Germline V lookup: CDR1 SGHDT, CDR2 YYEEEE.

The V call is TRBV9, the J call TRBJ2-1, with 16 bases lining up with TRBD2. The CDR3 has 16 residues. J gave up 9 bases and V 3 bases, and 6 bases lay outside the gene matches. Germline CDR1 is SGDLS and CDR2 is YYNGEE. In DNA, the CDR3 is TGTGCCAGCAGCGCGGGGGGACTAGCGGGGGGGAGTGAGCAGTTCTTC. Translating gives CASSAGGLAGGSEQFF.

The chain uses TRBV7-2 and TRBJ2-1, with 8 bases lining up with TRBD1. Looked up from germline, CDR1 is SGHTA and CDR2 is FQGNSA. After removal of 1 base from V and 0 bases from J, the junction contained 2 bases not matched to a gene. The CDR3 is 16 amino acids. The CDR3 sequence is CASSLEGTGSYNEQFF. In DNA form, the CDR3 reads TGTGCCAGCAGCTTAGAAGGGACAGGCTCCTACAATGAGCAGTTCTTC. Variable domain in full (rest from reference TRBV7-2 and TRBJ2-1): GAGVSQSPSNKVTEKGKDVELRCDPISGHTALYWYRQSLGQGLEFLIYFQGNSAPDKSGLPSDRFSAERTGGSVSTLTIQRTQQEDSAVYLCASSLEGTGSYNEQFFGPGTRLTVL.

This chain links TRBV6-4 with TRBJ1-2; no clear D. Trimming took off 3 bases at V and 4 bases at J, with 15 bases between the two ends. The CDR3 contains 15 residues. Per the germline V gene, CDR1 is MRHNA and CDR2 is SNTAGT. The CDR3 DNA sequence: TGTGCCAGCAGTGAAGGCGAGGGCGCAAGCTATGGCTACACCTTC. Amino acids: CASSEGEGASYGYTF.

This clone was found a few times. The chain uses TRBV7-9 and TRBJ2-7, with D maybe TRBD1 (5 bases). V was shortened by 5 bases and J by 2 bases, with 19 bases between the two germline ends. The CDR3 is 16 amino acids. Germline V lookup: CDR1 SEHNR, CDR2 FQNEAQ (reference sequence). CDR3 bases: TGTGCCAGCAGCCCACCACCCTGGGGCGGTGCCTACGAGCAGTACTTC. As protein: CASSPPPWGGAYEQYF.

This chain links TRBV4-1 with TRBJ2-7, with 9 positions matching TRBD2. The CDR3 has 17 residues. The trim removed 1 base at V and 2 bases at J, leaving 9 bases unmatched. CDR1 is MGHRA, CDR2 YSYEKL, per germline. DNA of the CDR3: TGCGCCAGCAGCCAAGCGGCTAGCGGGGAGACCGCCTACGAGCAGTACTTC. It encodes CASSQAASGETAYEQYF.

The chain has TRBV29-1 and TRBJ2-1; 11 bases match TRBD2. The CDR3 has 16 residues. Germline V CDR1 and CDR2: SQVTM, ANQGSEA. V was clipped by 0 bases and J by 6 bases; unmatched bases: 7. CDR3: CSVEELAGGPRNEQFF. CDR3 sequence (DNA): TGCAGCGTTGAAGAGCTAGCGGGGGGCCCCCGCAATGAGCAGTTCTTC.

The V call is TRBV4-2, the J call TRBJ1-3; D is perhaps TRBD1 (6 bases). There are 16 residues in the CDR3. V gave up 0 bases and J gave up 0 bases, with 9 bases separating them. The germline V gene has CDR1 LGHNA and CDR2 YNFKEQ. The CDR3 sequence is CASSQEGAFSGNTIYF. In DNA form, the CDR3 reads TGTGCCAGCAGCCAAGAGGGGGCCTTCTCTGGAAACACCATATATTTT.

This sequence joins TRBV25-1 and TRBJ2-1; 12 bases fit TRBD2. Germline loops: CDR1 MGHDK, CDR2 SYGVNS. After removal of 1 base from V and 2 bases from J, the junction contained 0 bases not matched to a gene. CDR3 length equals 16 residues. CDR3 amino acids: CASSEWTSGAYNEQFF. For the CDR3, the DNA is TGTGCCAGCAGTGAATGGACTAGCGGGGCCTACAATGAGCAGTTCTTC.

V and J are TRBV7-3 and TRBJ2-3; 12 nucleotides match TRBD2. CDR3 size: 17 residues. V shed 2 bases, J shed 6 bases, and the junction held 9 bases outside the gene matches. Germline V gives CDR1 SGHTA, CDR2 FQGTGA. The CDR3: CASSLGPGLAGADTQYF. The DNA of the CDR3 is TGTGCCAGCAGCTTAGGCCCGGGACTAGCGGGTGCTGATACGCAGTATTTT.

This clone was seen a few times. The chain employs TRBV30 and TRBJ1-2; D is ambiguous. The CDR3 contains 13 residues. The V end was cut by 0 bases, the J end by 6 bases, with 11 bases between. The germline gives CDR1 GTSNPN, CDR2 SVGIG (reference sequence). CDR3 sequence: CAWSVERRDGYTF. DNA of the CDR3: TGTGCCTGGAGTGTGGAGCGGCGGGATGGCTACACCTTC.

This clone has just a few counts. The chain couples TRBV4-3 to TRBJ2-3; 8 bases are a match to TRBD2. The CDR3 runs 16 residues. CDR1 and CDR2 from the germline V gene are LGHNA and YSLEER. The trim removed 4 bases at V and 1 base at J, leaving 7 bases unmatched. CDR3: CASSLLAAGGTDTQYF. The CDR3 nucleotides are TGCGCCAGCAGCCTACTTGCAGCGGGGGGCACAGATACGCAGTATTTT.